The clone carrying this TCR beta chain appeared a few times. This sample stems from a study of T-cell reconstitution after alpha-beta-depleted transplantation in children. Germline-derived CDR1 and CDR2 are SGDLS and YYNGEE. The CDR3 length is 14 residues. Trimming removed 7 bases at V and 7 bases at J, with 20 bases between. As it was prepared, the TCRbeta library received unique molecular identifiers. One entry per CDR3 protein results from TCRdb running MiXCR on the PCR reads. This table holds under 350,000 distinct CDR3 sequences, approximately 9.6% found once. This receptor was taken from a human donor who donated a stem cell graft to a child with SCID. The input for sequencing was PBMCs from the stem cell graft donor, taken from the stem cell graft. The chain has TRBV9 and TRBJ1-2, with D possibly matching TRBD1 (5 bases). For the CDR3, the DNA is TGTGCCAGCGGCCGCCCTGAGGGGCTTTCTGGCTACACCTTC. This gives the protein CASGRPEGLSGYTF.